These 15 T cell receptor beta chains were all obtained from the same sample, sequenced in a study of cytomegalovirus exposure and HLA in healthy donors. The primer mix had 60 Vbeta and 13 Jbeta primers. The protocol was immunoSEQ multiplex PCR, while the TCRdb copy is restricted to in-frame clones and leaves out a portion. The sample consists of 150,000 to 200,000 clones, more than 70% of them appearing once. Sequencing used PBMCs. The receptor source for this set is a male donor in good health and CMV-seropositive.

V and J are TRBV7-3 and TRBJ2-6; 7 nucleotides align to TRBD1. Germline V lookup: CDR1 SGHTA, CDR2 FQGTGA. Germline trimming cut 1 base from V and 3 bases from J; bases unmatched to any gene: 3. The CDR3 covers 16 residues. CDR3 nucleotides: TGTGCCAGCAGCTTAAGCAGGGACAGTGGGGCCAACGTCCTGACTTTC. Translated, it gives CASSLSRDSGANVLTF.

In this sample, this clone turned up a few times. The chain carries TRBV6-4 and TRBJ2-3, with a weak D call TRBD2 (6 bases). V was cut by 2 bases and J by 2 bases, with 11 bases left in between. Germline CDR1 MRHNA, CDR2 SNTAGT. This CDR3 has 15 residues. The CDR3 loop is CASSDRDSLTDTQYF. CDR3 DNA sequence: TGTGCCAGCAGTGACCGGGACTCCCTCACAGATACGCAGTATTTT.

This chain joins TRBV9 and TRBJ2-3, with TRBD1 identical over 11 bases. This CDR3 comprises 15 residues. Germline lookup yields CDR1 SGDLS and CDR2 YYNGEE. J lost 4 bases, V lost 1 base, and 2 bases had no gene match. CDR3: CASSVRTGGADTQYF. The CDR3 nucleotides read TGTGCCAGCAGCGTAAGGACAGGGGGCGCAGATACGCAGTATTTT.

This clone was seen only once. J is TRBJ1-4 and V is TRBV30, with D possibly TRBD1 on 5 matching bases. V lost 5 bases and J lost 8, with 15 bases in between. CDR1 and CDR2 from the germline V gene are GTSNPN and SVGIG (reference sequence). CDR3 length: 13 amino acids. CDR3 coding DNA: TGTGCCTGGCAAACCGACAGTCCCGAAAAACTGTTTTTT. This sequence encodes CAWQTDSPEKLFF.

The rearrangement links TRBV27 to TRBJ2-7, with 7 bases aligning to TRBD1. Germline-derived CDR1 and CDR2 are MNHEY and SMNVEV (reference sequence). With V trimmed by 3 bases and J by 4 bases, 6 bases remained unmatched. The CDR3 runs to 14 residues. This chain's CDR3 is CASSFSGTAYEQYF. The CDR3 DNA sequence: TGTGCCAGCAGTTTTTCCGGGACAGCGTACGAGCAGTACTTC.

The chain combines TRBV7-9 with TRBJ2-7; TRBD1 matches at 8 bases. The germline CDR1 and CDR2 sequences are SEHNR and FQNEAQ (reference sequence). V lost 5 bases and J lost 5; bases outside the gene matches: 2. The length of the CDR3 is 12 residues. CDR3 DNA: TGTGCCAGCAGCCTGACAGGGGACGAGCAGTACTTC. Its translation: CASSLTGDEQYF.

V is TRBV11-3 and J is TRBJ2-7, with D tentatively TRBD2 (5 bases). V gave up 4 bases and J gave up 0 bases, with 19 bases separating them. Germline CDR1 is SGHNT and CDR2 is YENEEA. The length of the CDR3 is 17 residues. CDR3 DNA: TGTGCCAGCAGCTCATCCTTTGGACGGGGAGTCTCCTACGAGCAGTACTTC. Translated, it gives CASSSSFGRGVSYEQYF.

Regarding this clone: One junction end does not reproduce the germline sequence, and a read error may be involved. The gene calls are TRBV19 and TRBJ2-1; TRBD1 might be the D (7 bases). Germline-derived CDR1 and CDR2 are LNHDA and SQIVND (reference sequence). The CDR3 contains 15 residues. In nucleotides, the CDR3 is TGTTCCAGTAGTATTAGGGCCCCCAGGGGGGATGAGCAGTTCTTC. The encoded protein is CSSSIRAPRGDEQFF.

The J gene is TRBJ2-7, the V gene TRBV6-5; TRBD2 matches at 9 bases. The germline V gene encodes CDR1 MNHEY and CDR2 SVGAGI. V shed 6 bases, J shed 4 bases, and the junction held 7 bases outside the gene matches. The CDR3 has 14 amino acids. The CDR3 sequence: CASSHPGLAYEQYF. The CDR3 DNA sequence: TGTGCCAGCAGCCACCCGGGACTAGCATACGAGCAGTACTTC.

This sequence joins TRBV29-1 and TRBJ1-5; TRBD1 agrees at 7 bases. The CDR3 has 13 amino acids. Germline CDR1 is SQVTM and CDR2 is ANQGSEA. With 4 bases clipped from V and 5 bases from J, the junction kept 5 bases outside the gene matches. CDR3 amino acids: CSVGQGRDQPQHF. DNA for the CDR3: TGCAGCGTTGGACAGGGTCGGGATCAGCCCCAGCATTTT.

The chain recombines TRBV2 with TRBJ2-4; D may be TRBD1 (5 bases). Germline CDR1 reads SNHLY; CDR2 reads FYNNEI. CDR3 length: 15 amino acids. Trimming pared 1 base from V and 9 bases from J, leaving 16 bases between. DNA of the CDR3: TGTGCCAGCAGTGAAGTTCAGGGTCCCTCGGGCATTCAGTACTTC. It is translated as CASSEVQGPSGIQYF.

The sample holds a few counts of this clone. The V gene is TRBV19, the J gene TRBJ2-6, with D perhaps matching TRBD1 (5 bases). Germline CDR1 is LNHDA and CDR2 is SQIVND (reference sequence). The length of the CDR3 is 16 residues. The germline V and J ends were trimmed by 5 bases and 0 bases, with 11 bases remaining between them. CDR3 bases: TGTGCCAGTAGTGCGACAGCCATCTCTGGGGCCAACGTCCTGACTTTC. It encodes CASSATAISGANVLTF.

The rearrangement links TRBV29-1 to TRBJ1-1, with D perhaps TRBD1 (5 bases). The CDR3 runs 14 residues. V gave up 8 bases and J gave up 3 bases, with 19 bases separating them. Germline lookup yields CDR1 SQVTM and CDR2 ANQGSEA. The CDR3 sequence: CSSGRAGRDTEAFF. The CDR3 DNA sequence: TGCAGCTCAGGAAGGGCAGGGAGGGACACTGAAGCTTTCTTT.

The DNA of the CDR3 is TGTGCCAGCAGTACCGGGACAGGGACTTTCTTT. As protein: CASSTGTGTFF. V gene TRBV27 combines with J gene TRBJ1-1; 9 bases map to TRBD1. After removal of 5 bases from V and 12 bases from J, the junction contained 4 bases not matched to a gene. This CDR3 spans 11 amino acids. The germline CDR1 and CDR2 sequences are MNHEY and SMNVEV (reference sequence).

The chain employs TRBV5-4 and TRBJ2-5; possible D gene TRBD2, 6 bases. This CDR3 has 15 residues. The V end lost 4 bases, the J end lost 3 bases, and 16 bases lay between the germline ends. Germline V gene lookup returns CDR1 SGHNT and CDR2 YYREEE (reference sequence). In DNA, the CDR3 is TGTGCCAGCAGCGCCCCCCGGGACTTAGAAGAGACCCAGTACTTC. Protein sequence: CASSAPRDLEETQYF. The variable domain in full, completed from reference TRBV5-4 and TRBJ2-5, reads ETGVTQSPTHLIKTRGQQVTLRCSSQSGHNTVSWYQQALGQGPQFIFQYYREEENGRGNFPPRFSGLQFPNYSSELNVNALELDDSALYLCASSAPRDLEETQYFGPGTRLLVL.